This TCR beta chain was profiled in a study of OX40 agonist ivuxolimab in advanced cancers. At the level of the study: Intravenous ivuxolimab at 0.01 to 10 mg/kg was given to patients every 2 weeks. Study conclusions and caveats: CD4+ and CD8+ blood T cells expanded clonally by week 6 at 0.1 to 3.0 mg/kg.

In regard to this clone: Antigen specificity is unknown.

CDR3 length: 10 amino acids. Germline loops: CDR1 SQVTM, CDR2 ANQGSEA. V shed 5 bases and J shed 4 bases, with 5 bases lying between them. Assay: immunoSEQ multiplex PCR; the TCRdb copy retains only in-frame clones and omits some. The repertoire consists of about 40,000 clones, with around 84% occurring once and the leading ten covering 20% to 25%. This sequence was found in an adult with an advanced solid tumor such as melanoma, head and neck, liver or kidney cancer. The sequencing here drew on CD4+ or CD8+ T cells sorted from blood, taken in a trial of the OX40 agonist ivuxolimab. This rearrangement joins TRBV29-1 to TRBJ1-1; D is unclear. The CDR3 here is CSVYVTEAFF. The CDR3 DNA sequence: TGCAGCGTTTATGTCACTGAAGCTTTCTTT.